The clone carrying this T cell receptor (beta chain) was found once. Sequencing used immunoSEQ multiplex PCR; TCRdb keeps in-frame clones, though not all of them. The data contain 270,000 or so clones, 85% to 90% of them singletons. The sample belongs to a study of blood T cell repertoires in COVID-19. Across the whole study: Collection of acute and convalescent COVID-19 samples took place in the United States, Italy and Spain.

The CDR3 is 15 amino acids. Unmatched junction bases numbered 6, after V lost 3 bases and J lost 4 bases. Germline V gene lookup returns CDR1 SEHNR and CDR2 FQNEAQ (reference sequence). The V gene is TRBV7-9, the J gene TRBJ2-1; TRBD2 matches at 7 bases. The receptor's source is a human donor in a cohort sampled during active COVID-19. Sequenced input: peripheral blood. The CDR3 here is CASSFLRESYNEQFF. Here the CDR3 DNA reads TGTGCCAGCAGCTTCTTGCGGGAGAGTTACAATGAGCAGTTCTTC. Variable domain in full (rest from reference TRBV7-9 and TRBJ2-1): DTGVSQNPRHKITKRGQNVTFRCDPISEHNRLYWYRQTLGQGPEFLTYFQNEAQLEKSRLLSDRFSAERPKGSFSTLEIQRTEQGDSAMYLCASSFLRESYNEQFFGPGTRLTVL.